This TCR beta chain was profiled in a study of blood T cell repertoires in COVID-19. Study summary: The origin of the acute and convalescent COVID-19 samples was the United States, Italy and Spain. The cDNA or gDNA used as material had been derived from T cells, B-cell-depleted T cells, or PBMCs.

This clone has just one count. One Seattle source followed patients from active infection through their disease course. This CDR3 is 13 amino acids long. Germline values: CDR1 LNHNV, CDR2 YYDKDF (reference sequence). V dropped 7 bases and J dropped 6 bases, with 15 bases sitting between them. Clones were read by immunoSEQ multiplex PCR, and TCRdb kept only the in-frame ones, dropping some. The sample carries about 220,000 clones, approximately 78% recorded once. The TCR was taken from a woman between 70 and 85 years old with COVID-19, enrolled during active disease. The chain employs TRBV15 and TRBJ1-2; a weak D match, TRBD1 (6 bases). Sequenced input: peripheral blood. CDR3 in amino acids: CATTGGQYDGYTF. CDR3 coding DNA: TGTGCCACCACCGGAGGACAGTACGATGGCTACACCTTC.